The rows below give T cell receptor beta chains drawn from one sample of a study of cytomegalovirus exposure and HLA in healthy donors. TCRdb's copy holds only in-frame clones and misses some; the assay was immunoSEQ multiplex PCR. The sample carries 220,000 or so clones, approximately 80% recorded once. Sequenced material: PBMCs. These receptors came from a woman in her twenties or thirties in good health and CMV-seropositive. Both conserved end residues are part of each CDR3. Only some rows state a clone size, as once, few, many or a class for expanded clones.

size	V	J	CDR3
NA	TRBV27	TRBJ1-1	CASISADSYRGGNTEAFF
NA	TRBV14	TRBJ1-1	CASSHLQTTEAFF
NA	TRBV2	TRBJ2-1	CASSGDPTDLKQFF
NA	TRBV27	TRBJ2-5	CASMRLAGEGGETQYF
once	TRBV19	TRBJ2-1	CASSMGLAGGIDIYNEQFF
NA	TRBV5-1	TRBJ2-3	CASSRRDRPALGTSTDTQYF
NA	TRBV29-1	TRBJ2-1	CSVSVGAYNEQFF
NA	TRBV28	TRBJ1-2	CASRVGNYGYTF
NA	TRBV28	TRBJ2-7	CASSLDPGSEQYF
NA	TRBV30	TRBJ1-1	CAGTPLPTGGSHTEAFF
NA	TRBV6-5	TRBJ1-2	CASSRDRTYGYTF
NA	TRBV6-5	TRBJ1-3	CASSRGGVSGNTIYF
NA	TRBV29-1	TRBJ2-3	CSVEDPSRPVDRAADTQYF
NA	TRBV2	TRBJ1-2	CASSASRGPNYGYTF
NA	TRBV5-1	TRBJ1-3	CASSLEALGRNTIYF
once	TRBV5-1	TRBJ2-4	CASSSGLAGLKNIQYF
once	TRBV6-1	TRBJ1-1	CVVAGYTEAFF
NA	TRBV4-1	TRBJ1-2	CASSQVLAQGLQGYGYTF
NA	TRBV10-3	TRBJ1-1	CAISGSGQFEAFF
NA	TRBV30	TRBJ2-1	CAWSVQPNEQFF
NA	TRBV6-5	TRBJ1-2	CASSYRDTALGGYTF
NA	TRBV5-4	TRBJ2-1	CASSPDWGGEQFF
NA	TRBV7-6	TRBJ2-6	CASSLLSSGANVLTF
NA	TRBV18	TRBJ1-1	CASSQDRAISTAFF
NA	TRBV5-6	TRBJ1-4	CASSGRPGTGTNEKLFF
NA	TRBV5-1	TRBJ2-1	CASRDGLAGTYNEQFF
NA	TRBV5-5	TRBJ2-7	CASSLNGEGSYEQYF
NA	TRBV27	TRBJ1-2	CASSLSTGSYGYTF
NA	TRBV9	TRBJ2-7	CASSVGPSSEYEQYF
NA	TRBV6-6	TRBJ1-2	CASSYTQGAGGYTF
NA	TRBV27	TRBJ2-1	CASRGAGRYNEQFF
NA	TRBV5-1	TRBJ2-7	CASSFGLAGESYEQYF
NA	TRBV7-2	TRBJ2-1	CASSLAGGRSNEQFF
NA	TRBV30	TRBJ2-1	CAGNGVSGSNEQFF
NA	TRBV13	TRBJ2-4	CASTRGYAQNIQYF
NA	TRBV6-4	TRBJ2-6	CASSDSTGANVLTF
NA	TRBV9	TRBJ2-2	CASSVGTPETGELFF
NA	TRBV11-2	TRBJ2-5	CASSPLVGSVGETQYF
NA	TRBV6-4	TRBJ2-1	CASSDSKAGGLTSRQFF
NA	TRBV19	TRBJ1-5	CASSIGGDDVNQPQHF
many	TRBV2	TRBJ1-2	CASSDIWGYTF
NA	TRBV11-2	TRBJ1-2	CASSPTENYGYTF
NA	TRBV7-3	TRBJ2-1	CASSPMDRGSYNEQFF
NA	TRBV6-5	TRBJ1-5	CASRREGVSQPQHF
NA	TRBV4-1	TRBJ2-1	CASSQPPARGFNEQFF
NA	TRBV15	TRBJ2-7	CATSRRTSGLSYEQYF
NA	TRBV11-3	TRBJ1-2	CASSTGTGDYGYTF
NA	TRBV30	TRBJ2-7	CAWSVPGAGLTAFPYEQYF
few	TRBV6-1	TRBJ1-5	CASRQVGGQPQHF
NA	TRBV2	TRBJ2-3	CASSEEGDADTQYF
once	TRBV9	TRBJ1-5	CASSAGFSNQPQHF
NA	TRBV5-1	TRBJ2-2	CASSLVQYTGELFF
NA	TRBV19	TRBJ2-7	CASTSGTDSYEQYF
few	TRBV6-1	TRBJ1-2	CASTRKGGIGYTF
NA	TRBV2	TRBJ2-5	CASRDRTSWGETQYF
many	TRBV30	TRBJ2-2	CAWTTSGRDAGELFF
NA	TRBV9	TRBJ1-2	CASSGNREVGYGYTF